This T cell receptor (beta chain) was found in a study of radiotherapy plus CTLA-4 blockade in lung cancer. The wider study: Objective responses were recorded in around 18% of patients, with disease control recorded in 25% to 35%. General study points: Early blood T cell clone changes and increased post-radiation serum interferon-beta were reportedly the strongest response predictors. Radiotherapy plus ipilimumab was followed by expansion in blood of tumor-derived TCR clones.

Patients with chemo-refractory metastatic non-small-cell lung cancer received focal radiation plus CTLA-4 blockade with ipilimumab. The table came from immunoSEQ multiplex PCR; TCRdb's copy has only in-frame clones and leaves some out. The sample contains about 62,000 clones, 70% to 80% of which appear only once. The CDR3 length is 15 residues. V was pared by 3 bases and J by 2 bases, with 6 bases of the junction left unmatched. Per germline, CDR1 SGHRS and CDR2 YFSETQ. About this clone: Its antigen is not identified.

The material sequenced was peripheral blood, taken from a patient treated with radiotherapy plus ipilimumab. The chain has TRBV5-1 and TRBJ2-7, with 9 bases lining up with TRBD1. The source is a human donor with non-small cell lung cancer who had a complete response to radiotherapy plus ipilimumab. CDR3: CASSSGTGRPYEQYF. The CDR3 nucleotides are TGCGCCAGCAGCTCGGGGACAGGGAGGCCCTACGAGCAGTACTTC.